These 8 T cell receptor beta chains share one sample of origin, sequenced in a study of T cell clonotyping in hematopoietic cell transplantation. Time point: recipient sample about 28 days before transplant, after cytoreduction. Method: immunoSEQ multiplex PCR; TCRdb's copy keeps in-frame clones and lacks some. The sample consists of tens of thousands of clones, more than 75% of them appearing once. This specimen was peripheral blood mononuclear cells, taken before stem cell transplant. These TCRs come from a man in his 60s with biphenotypic leukemia. Some clones in this sample may be carry-over from other donors' samples.

This clone appeared once. The chain carries TRBV5-6 and TRBJ2-5; no firm D call. The CDR3 length is 14 residues. The germline gives CDR1 SGHDT, CDR2 YYEEEE. Trimming took off 5 bases at V and 2 bases at J, with 13 bases between the two ends. The CDR3 loop is CASRQSHPQETQYF. The CDR3 nucleotides read TGTGCCAGCAGACAGAGTCATCCGCAAGAGACCCAGTACTTC.

V usage is TRBV28 and J usage is TRBJ1-1; D gene unclear. The CDR3 sequence is 14 residues long. The germline V gene has CDR1 MDHEN and CDR2 SYDVKM. V lost 2 bases and J lost 1, with 8 bases in between. DNA of the CDR3: TGTGCCAGCAGTTTAGCACAGCCGAACACTGAAGCTTTCTTT. Protein sequence: CASSLAQPNTEAFF.

This clone was picked up one time. The CDR3 loop reads CASRAGGGYTQYF. CDR3 sequence (DNA): TGTGCCTCTAGAGCGGGAGGGGGATATACGCAGTATTTT. This sequence joins TRBV30 and TRBJ2-3, with 10 positions matching TRBD2. V dropped 7 bases and J dropped 7; count of bases not matched to a gene: 8. The germline CDR1 and CDR2 sequences are GTSNPN and SVGIG (reference sequence). The CDR3 sequence is 13 residues long.

The rearrangement joins TRBV9 to TRBJ1-3, with a weak D call TRBD1 (5 bases). The V end was cut by 0 bases, the J end by 2 bases, with 9 bases between. CDR3 length: 15 residues. Germline V CDR1 and CDR2: SGDLS, YYNGEE. CDR3 sequence reads: CASSVGVGAGNTIYF. For the CDR3, the DNA is TGTGCCAGCAGCGTAGGCGTGGGGGCTGGAAACACCATATATTTT.

This chain connects TRBV7-2 to TRBJ2-7; weak D call: TRBD2 (6 bases). Trimming left V 4 bases short and J 6 bases short, with 16 bases between. This CDR3 is built from 14 residues. Germline CDR1 and CDR2: SGHTA and FQGNSA. CDR3 coding DNA: TGTGCCAGCAGCTCCCAGACTAGGTCTGGCGAGCAGTACTTC. It codes for CASSSQTRSGEQYF. The full variable domain, rest sourced from reference TRBV7-2 and TRBJ2-7, is GAGVSQSPSNKVTEKGKDVELRCDPISGHTALYWYRQSLGQGLEFLIYFQGNSAPDKSGLPSDRFSAERTGGSVSTLTIQRTQQEDSAVYLCASSSQTRSGEQYFGPGTRLTVT.

The chain uses TRBV16 and TRBJ1-4; 9 bases map to TRBD1. CDR1 and CDR2 (germline): KGHSY, FQNENV. Trimming removed 4 bases from V and 5 bases from J; junction bases left unmatched: 5. CDR3 length: 15 residues. The CDR3 nucleotides are TGTGCCAGCAGCCCATCCGGGACAGGGAATGAAAAACTGTTTTTT. Its translation: CASSPSGTGNEKLFF.

The chain has TRBV4-2 and TRBJ2-5, with TRBD1 as a possible D gene (5 bases). Germline V gene data show CDR1 as LGHNA and CDR2 as YNFKEQ. V lost 1 base and J lost 1, with 7 bases in between. The CDR3 has 14 amino acids. CDR3 coding DNA: TGTGCCAGCAGCCAAGGACAGATCCAAGAGACCCAGTACTTC. Protein sequence: CASSQGQIQETQYF.

The chain uses TRBV30 and TRBJ2-7, with unresolved D. The germline V gene has CDR1 GTSNPN and CDR2 SVGIG (reference sequence). CDR3 length: 11 amino acids. V was cut by 0 bases and J by 5 bases, with 5 bases left in between. This CDR3 reads CAWSVGNEQYF. CDR3 DNA: TGTGCCTGGAGTGTAGGAAACGAGCAGTACTTC. Combining the CDR3 with reference TRBV30 and TRBJ2-7 gives the whole variable domain SQTIHQWPATLVQPVGSPLSLECTVEGTSNPNLYWYRQAAGRGLQLLFYSVGIGQISSEVPQNLSASRPQDRQFILSSKKLLLSDSGFYLCAWSVGNEQYFGPGTRLTVT.